The rows below give T cell receptor beta chains drawn from one sample of a study of T cell repertoires in cytomegalovirus infection. These receptors have no identified antigens. Via MiXCR, TCRdb re-called the reads, giving one row per CDR3 protein. The sample shows some 130,000 distinct CDR3 sequences, 30% to 40% of them seen only once. The specimen comprised CD8+ T cells from cultured PBMCs, sampled from culture after CMV antigen stimulation. These receptors all come from a human donor in good health (CMV status not recorded). Some clones in this sample may be carry-over from other donors' samples. CDR3s include the opening cysteine and the closing phenylalanine or tryptophan. The D gene is left open where the match is weak. Not all rows give a size; the values are once, few, many and, for expanded clones, a class.

clone size: few; V gene: TRBV12-3/TRBV12-4; J gene: TRBJ2-4; D gene: NA; CDR3 protein: CASSFLGAKNIQYF; CDR3 DNA: TGTGCCAGCAGTTTCCTAGGGGCCAAAAACATTCAGTACTTC
clone size: NA; V gene: TRBV18; J gene: TRBJ2-1; D gene: NA; CDR3 protein: CASSPLEGNKQFF; CDR3 DNA: TGTGCCAGCTCACCACTGGAGGGAAATAAGCAGTTCTTC
clone size: NA; V gene: TRBV27; J gene: TRBJ2-1; D gene: TRBD1; CDR3 protein: CASSPIGQGGYNEQFF; CDR3 DNA: TGTGCCAGCAGTCCAATAGGACAGGGGGGTTACAATGAGCAGTTCTTC
clone size: few; V gene: TRBV28; J gene: TRBJ1-1; D gene: NA; CDR3 protein: CASSLGSRGNTEAFF; CDR3 DNA: TGTGCCAGCAGTTTAGGGTCAAGGGGGAACACTGAAGCTTTCTTT
clone size: NA; V gene: TRBV2; J gene: TRBJ1-1; D gene: NA; CDR3 protein: CANTFGGGTEAFF; CDR3 DNA: TGTGCCAATACCTTTGGGGGAGGCACTGAAGCTTTCTTT
clone size: NA; V gene: TRBV20-1; J gene: TRBJ1-2; D gene: TRBD1; CDR3 protein: CSAGGTAPDYGYTF; CDR3 DNA: TGCAGTGCGGGGGGGACAGCTCCTGACTATGGCTACACCTTC
clone size: NA; V gene: TRBV10-3; J gene: TRBJ1-4; D gene: NA; CDR3 protein: CAISESWNGTANEKLFF; CDR3 DNA: TGTGCCATCAGTGAGTCTTGGAACGGCACCGCTAATGAAAAACTGTTTTTT
clone size: NA; V gene: TRBV7-6; J gene: TRBJ1-4; D gene: NA; CDR3 protein: CASSLEGGWALTDEKLFF; CDR3 DNA: TGTGCCAGCAGCTTAGAGGGGGGATGGGCTCTAACCGATGAAAAACTGTTTTTT
clone size: NA; V gene: TRBV27; J gene: TRBJ1-5; D gene: NA; CDR3 protein: CASSLWSPSTHYDQPQHF; CDR3 DNA: TGTGCCAGCAGTTTATGGAGCCCGTCAACCCACTATGATCAGCCCCAGCATTTT
clone size: NA; V gene: TRBV6-5; J gene: TRBJ2-5; D gene: NA; CDR3 protein: CASSTRRQETQYF; CDR3 DNA: TGTGCCAGCAGTACCCGCAGACAAGAGACCCAGTACTTC
clone size: many; V gene: TRBV6-6; J gene: TRBJ2-1; D gene: NA; CDR3 protein: CASMGLVDEQFF; CDR3 DNA: TGTGCCAGCATGGGGCTAGTCGATGAGCAGTTCTTC
clone size: many; V gene: TRBV25-1; J gene: TRBJ1-6; D gene: NA; CDR3 protein: CASCRDYNSPLHF; CDR3 DNA: TGTGCCAGCTGCCGGGACTATAATTCACCCCTCCACTTT
clone size: many; V gene: TRBV20-1; J gene: TRBJ1-6; D gene: NA; CDR3 protein: CSATGIGSPLHF; CDR3 DNA: TGCAGTGCTACAGGGATCGGATCACCCCTCCACTTT
clone size: NA; V gene: TRBV2; J gene: TRBJ2-1; D gene: NA; CDR3 protein: CASSERLHNEQFF; CDR3 DNA: TGTGCCAGCAGTGAAAGACTGCACAATGAGCAGTTCTTC
clone size: few; V gene: TRBV7-2; J gene: TRBJ1-3; D gene: TRBD1; CDR3 protein: CASSQSDRGQGNTIYF; CDR3 DNA: TGTGCCAGCAGCCAGTCCGACAGGGGACAAGGAAACACCATATATTTT
clone size: NA; V gene: TRBV27; J gene: TRBJ2-7; D gene: NA; CDR3 protein: CASSLGSVSYEQYF; CDR3 DNA: TGTGCCAGCAGTTTAGGTAGCGTCTCCTACGAGCAGTACTTC
clone size: NA; V gene: TRBV6-6; J gene: TRBJ1-1; D gene: TRBD1; CDR3 protein: CTSSSWTGANTEAFF; CDR3 DNA: TGTACCAGCAGTTCCTGGACAGGGGCTAACACTGAAGCTTTCTTT
clone size: NA; V gene: TRBV6-5; J gene: TRBJ2-7; D gene: TRBD1; CDR3 protein: CASSFSHGQGGYFYEQYF; CDR3 DNA: TGTGCCAGCAGTTTCTCTCACGGACAGGGGGGATACTTCTACGAGCAGTACTTC
clone size: few; V gene: TRBV16; J gene: TRBJ2-7; D gene: NA; CDR3 protein: CASSQSGSWGYEQYF; CDR3 DNA: TGTGCCAGCAGCCAATCCGGGTCATGGGGCTACGAGCAGTACTTC
clone size: NA; V gene: TRBV6-5; J gene: TRBJ1-2; D gene: NA; CDR3 protein: CASSLHPTVNYGYTF; CDR3 DNA: TGTGCCAGCAGTTTGCATCCGACAGTTAACTATGGCTACACCTTC
clone size: NA; V gene: TRBV2; J gene: TRBJ1-2; D gene: NA; CDR3 protein: CASDYSDLGYTF; CDR3 DNA: TGTGCCAGCGATTACTCAGACCTTGGCTACACCTTC
clone size: few; V gene: TRBV29-1; J gene: TRBJ2-2; D gene: TRBD1; CDR3 protein: CSVEGDRGGIGELFF; CDR3 DNA: TGCAGCGTTGAAGGGGACAGGGGTGGAATCGGGGAGCTGTTTTTT
clone size: few; V gene: TRBV6-1; J gene: TRBJ2-1; D gene: TRBD2; CDR3 protein: CASSGGLAGGNNEQFF; CDR3 DNA: TGTGCCAGCAGTGGCGGACTAGCGGGGGGAAACAATGAGCAGTTCTTC
clone size: NA; V gene: TRBV11-2; J gene: TRBJ2-2; D gene: NA; CDR3 protein: CASSPPGVENTGELFF; CDR3 DNA: TGTGCCAGCAGCCCCCCCGGGGTAGAGAACACCGGGGAGCTGTTTTTT
clone size: many; V gene: TRBV2; J gene: TRBJ2-7; D gene: NA; CDR3 protein: CASSLATNWGEQYF; CDR3 DNA: TGTGCCAGCAGTCTCGCGACAAATTGGGGCGAGCAGTACTTC
clone size: NA; V gene: TRBV4-1; J gene: TRBJ1-1; D gene: TRBD1; CDR3 protein: CASSQSRDRGDDEAFF; CDR3 DNA: TGCGCCAGCAGCCAATCCCGGGACAGGGGTGATGATGAAGCTTTCTTT
clone size: NA; V gene: TRBV30; J gene: TRBJ2-4; D gene: NA; CDR3 protein: CAWSVGTGRNIQYF; CDR3 DNA: TGTGCCTGGAGTGTTGGCACGGGGAGGAACATTCAGTACTTC
clone size: NA; V gene: TRBV27; J gene: TRBJ1-4; D gene: NA; CDR3 protein: CASSVDSFSNEKLFF; CDR3 DNA: TGTGCCAGCAGTGTGGACAGTTTCTCTAATGAAAAACTGTTTTTT
clone size: many; V gene: TRBV7-8; J gene: TRBJ2-6; D gene: NA; CDR3 protein: CASSLNYPANVLTF; CDR3 DNA: TGTGCCAGCAGCTTAAATTACCCGGCCAACGTCCTGACTTTC
clone size: NA; V gene: TRBV11-3; J gene: TRBJ2-1; D gene: TRBD2; CDR3 protein: CASSPGLAGGHINNEQFF; CDR3 DNA: TGTGCCAGCAGCCCAGGACTAGCGGGGGGACACATAAACAATGAGCAGTTCTTC
clone size: NA; V gene: TRBV6-6; J gene: TRBJ1-4; D gene: NA; CDR3 protein: CASSYTPGVREKLFF; CDR3 DNA: TGTGCCAGCAGTTACACCCCAGGGGTCCGGGAAAAACTGTTTTTT
clone size: few; V gene: TRBV7-8; J gene: TRBJ1-1; D gene: NA; CDR3 protein: CASSLAQGTEAFF; CDR3 DNA: TGTGCCAGCAGCTTAGCGCAGGGCACTGAAGCTTTCTTT